The present T cell receptor beta chain was sequenced within a study of long-term antiretroviral therapy in people with HIV. The sample holds a few counts of this clone. Its antigen is as yet unknown. At minimum, one pre-ART and two post-ART PBMC samples were obtained from each donor. Study-wide results and limits: Blood was collected between about 2003 and 2017, possibly under older ART regimens.

Running of the v3.0 immunoSEQ assay took place at survey level. Measured with immunoSEQ multiplex PCR; TCRdb has only the in-frame clones, and not every one. The sample lists under 20,000 clones, about 80% occurring once. The CDR3 length is 13 residues. V shed 6 bases and J 8 bases; nucleotides not matched to a gene: 5. Per the germline V gene, CDR1 is LNHDA and CDR2 is SQIVND (reference sequence). This sequence originates from a woman between 40 and 55 years old with HIV. The rearrangement links TRBV19 to TRBJ1-3; 9 bases fit TRBD1. Sequences were derived from unsorted PBMCs, sampled 0.2 years after starting antiretroviral therapy. CDR3 protein: CASSVQGADTIYF. CDR3 nucleotides: TGTGCCAGTAGCGTACAGGGGGCGGACACCATATATTTT.